Listed below are T cell receptor beta chains from one sample, sequenced in a study of monozygotic twins with inflammatory bowel disease. TCRdb re-called the 5' RACE reads and catalogs CDR3 proteins one per entry, DNA excluded. The table lists 200,000 to 250,000 distinct CDR3 sequences. Material for sequencing was blood. Receptors originate from a human donor with ulcerative colitis or Crohn's disease, or a healthy co-twin of an affected twin (not recorded which). Each CDR3 is given with its conserved first and last residue.

cdr3_length j_call v_call cdr3_aa
14 TRBJ2-3 TRBV6-6 CASSPGGFTDTQYF
15 TRBJ2-7 TRBV7-8 CASSLEEGMSYEQYF
15 TRBJ2-2 TRBV7-9 CASSLGGRSTGELFF
15 TRBJ2-5 TRBV5-1 CASKKGASAEKTQYF
16 TRBJ2-2 TRBV21-1 CASSTWRWTNTGELFF
16 TRBJ2-1 TRBV20-1 CSARLAGIYNYNEQFF
15 TRBJ1-2 TRBV6-1 CASSNSGTGGSGYTF
15 TRBJ1-5 TRBV4-1 CASSQGQGRRQPQHF
18 TRBJ2-1 TRBV23-1 CASSQWTSGRVSYNEQFF
14 TRBJ2-1 TRBV4-2 CASGELAGSMEQFF
16 TRBJ2-7 TRBV5-1 CASSGTGTGNLYEQYF
15 TRBJ2-2 TRBV5-1 CASSFQTGAPGELFF
16 TRBJ2-1 TRBV6-9 CANMADSEAINNEQFF
14 TRBJ2-4 TRBV20-1 CTGAVGVAKNIQYF
13 TRBJ1-1 TRBV20-1 CSARRPVNTEAFF